Shown below are 6 T cell receptor beta chains from a single sample sequenced in a study of blood T cells in healthy people across ages. Alongside a J-beta primer mix, a sample-barcoded 5' primer served in a second PCR lasting roughly 6 to 11 cycles. TCRdb analysed the 5' RACE reads with MiXCR anew, one entry per CDR3 protein. The repertoire consists of about 680,000 distinct CDR3 sequences, with about half occurring once and the leading ten covering 30% to 35%. The sequencing sample was made of blood. Source of these receptors: a woman aged 60-75 years in good health.

Only a few counts were recorded for this clonotype. This chain links TRBV5-6 with TRBJ2-5; TRBD2 is a possible D gene (5 bases). CDR1 SGHDT and CDR2 YYEEEE come from the germline V gene. The CDR3 is 13 residues long. V lost 4 bases and J lost 3, with 10 bases in between. CDR3 region: CASSPQTKETQYF. CDR3 sequence (DNA): TGTGCCAGCAGCCCCCAGACTAAAGAGACCCAGTACTTC.

V usage is TRBV11-2 and J usage is TRBJ1-1; D remains unclear. Germline V CDR1 and CDR2: SGHAT, FQNNGV. The CDR3 covers 12 residues. With 5 bases removed from V and 7 bases from J, the gap between germline ends came to 11 bases. The CDR3 sequence is CASSRAGIEAFF. CDR3 nucleotide sequence: TGTGCCAGCAGCCGCGCAGGAATTGAAGCTTTCTTT. Variable domain in full (rest from reference TRBV11-2 and TRBJ1-1): EAGVAQSPRYKIIEKRQSVAFWCNPISGHATLYWYQQILGQGPKLLIQFQNNGVVDDSQLPKDRFSAERLKGVDSTLKIQPAKLEDSAVYLCASSRAGIEAFFGQGTRLTVV.

This clonotype was counted between two and nine times. V and J are TRBV20-1 and TRBJ2-3; possibly TRBD2 for D (5 bases). The CDR3 extends over 17 amino acids. CDR1 is DFQATT and CDR2 is SNEGSKA in the germline V gene (reference sequence). Trimming took 3 bases from V and 2 from J, leaving 21 bases between them. CDR3 protein: CSASSHSLATFTDTQYF. The DNA of the CDR3 is TGCAGTGCTAGCTCTCACTCCCTAGCCACGTTCACAGATACGCAGTATTTT.

The chain couples TRBV4-2 to TRBJ2-1; 11 positions agree with TRBD2. Germline trimming cut 0 bases from V and 3 bases from J; bases unmatched to any gene: 4. The germline CDR1 and CDR2 sequences are LGHNA and YNFKEQ. The CDR3 totals 17 residues. The CDR3 coding sequence is TGTGCCAGCAGCCAAGACCCACTAGCGGGAGACTACAATGAGCAGTTCTTC. It codes for CASSQDPLAGDYNEQFF.

This clonotype came up a few times. The chain employs TRBV10-3 and TRBJ2-7, with D hard to call. The CDR3 contains 12 residues. V lost 6 bases and J lost 7, with 13 bases in between. Germline CDR1 reads ENHRY; CDR2 reads SYGVKD. As DNA, the CDR3 is TGTGCCATCAGGGAAATGATAGGGGAGCAGTACTTC. It is translated as CAIREMIGEQYF.

This chain connects TRBV14 to TRBJ2-7; D call uncertain. V lost 2 bases and J lost 3, with 8 bases in between. The V gene's germline CDR1 is SGHDN and CDR2 FVKESK. The CDR3 covers 13 residues. DNA for the CDR3: TGTGCCAGCAGCCAAACGGACGGCTACGAGCAGTACTTC. This gives the protein CASSQTDGYEQYF.